These 27 T cell receptor beta chains originate from one sample sequenced in a study of blood T cell repertoires in COVID-19. This table comes from immunoSEQ multiplex PCR, and its TCRdb copy is limited to in-frame clones, with some not included. Here the sample spans 150,000 to 200,000 clones, around 87% being singletons. Sequenced input: PBMCs or T cells enriched from blood (not recorded which). The source of these receptors is a woman aged 45-60 years who had recovered from COVID-19.

The chain is built from TRBV3-1 (or the pseudogene TRBV3-2) and TRBJ2-1, with 11 nucleotides matching TRBD2. V dropped 0 bases and J dropped 12; count of bases not matched to a gene: 10. The CDR3 length is 16 residues. Per germline, CDR1 LGHDT and CDR2 YNNKEL (reference sequence). The CDR3 region has the DNA TGTGCCAGCAGCCAAGATCTAGCGGGGGGTAGGAGGGTGCAGTTCTTC. Translated: CASSQDLAGGRRVQFF.

The rearrangement links TRBV24-1 to TRBJ2-5; no clear D gene. This CDR3 is built from 11 residues. CDR1 is KGHDR, CDR2 SFDVKD, per germline. Trimming took 2 bases from V and 6 from J, leaving 3 bases between them. CDR3 protein: CATSDYKTQYF. The CDR3 DNA sequence: TGTGCCACCAGTGATTATAAGACCCAGTACTTC.

The chain links TRBV29-1 to TRBJ2-4; no clear D gene. Germline lookup yields CDR1 SQVTM and CDR2 ANQGSEA. V was cut by 0 bases and J by 9 bases, with 15 bases left in between. The CDR3 totals 14 residues. DNA for the CDR3: TGCAGCGTTGAAGAGTTGACGACAACCGGCATTCAGTACTTC. Amino acids: CSVEELTTTGIQYF.

V is TRBV7-9 and J is TRBJ2-3; 12 positions match TRBD2. This CDR3 comprises 19 residues. The trim removed 4 bases at V and 2 bases at J, leaving 13 bases unmatched. Germline CDR1 reads SEHNR; CDR2 reads FQNEAQ (reference sequence). The CDR3 reads CASSSGLAGRRPITDTQYF. CDR3 coding DNA: TGTGCCAGCAGCTCGGGACTAGCGGGCCGTAGACCTATCACAGATACGCAGTATTTT.

The chain carries TRBV3-1 (or the pseudogene TRBV3-2) and TRBJ2-7, with 7 bases lining up with TRBD1. Germline V gene data show CDR1 as LGHDT and CDR2 as YNNKEL (reference sequence). With 5 bases clipped from V and 3 bases from J, the junction kept 13 bases outside the gene matches. The CDR3 covers 16 residues. In DNA form, the CDR3 reads TGTGCCAGCAGCACCGGGACAGCCACGTCAAGCTACGAGCAGTACTTC. Protein product: CASSTGTATSSYEQYF.

This sequence joins TRBV5-4 and TRBJ1-4; no clear D gene. Trimming left V 0 bases short and J 3 bases short, with 6 bases between. This CDR3 spans 14 amino acids. The germline V gene encodes CDR1 SGHNT and CDR2 YYREEE (reference sequence). The DNA of the CDR3 is TGTGCCAGCAGCTTGGAAGGAGCTAATGAAAAACTGTTTTTT. This codes for CASSLEGANEKLFF.

This clone was observed a single time. The chain is built from TRBV29-1 and TRBJ2-1, with 9 bases that match TRBD1. This CDR3 has 13 amino acids. The V and J ends lost 4 bases and 8 bases, in that order; junction bases with no gene match: 6. CDR1 and CDR2 from the germline V gene are SQVTM and ANQGSEA. The CDR3 sequence: CSVAATGGHEQFF. DNA for the CDR3: TGCAGCGTTGCCGCGACAGGGGGACATGAGCAGTTCTTC.

This clone has just one count. The rearrangement joins TRBV11-3 to TRBJ1-1; possible D gene TRBD1, 6 bases. This CDR3 has 14 residues. Deletions cut 5 bases from V and 3 bases from J, with 13 bases between. Germline-derived CDR1 and CDR2 are SGHNT and YENEEA. The CDR3 region has the DNA TGTGCCAGCAGCCCAAGAGGGGGTGACACTGAAGCTTTCTTT. Translated: CASSPRGGDTEAFF.

About this clone itself: This sample includes further DNA sequences coding for the same CDR3. J is TRBJ1-2 and V is TRBV19; the match to TRBD1 covers 7 bases. CDR3 length: 13 residues. After removal of 5 bases from V and 5 bases from J, the junction contained 5 bases not matched to a gene. Per the germline V gene, CDR1 is LNHDA and CDR2 is SQIVND (reference sequence). DNA of the CDR3: TGTGCCAGTAGTCGAGACAGGGTATATGGCTACACCTTC. Translated, it gives CASSRDRVYGYTF.

This chain joins TRBV30 and TRBJ2-7; a weak D match, TRBD2 (6 bases). Trimming pared 3 bases from V and 0 bases from J, leaving 12 bases between. The V gene's germline CDR1 is GTSNPN and CDR2 SVGIG (reference sequence). This CDR3 comprises 14 residues. CDR3 in amino acids: CAWSLHGGSYEQYF. The CDR3 DNA reads TGTGCCTGGAGCCTCCACGGGGGCTCCTACGAGCAGTACTTC. Drawing the rest from reference TRBV30 and TRBJ2-7, the complete variable domain is SQTIHQWPATLVQPVGSPLSLECTVEGTSNPNLYWYRQAAGRGLQLLFYSVGIGQISSEVPQNLSASRPQDRQFILSSKKLLLSDSGFYLCAWSLHGGSYEQYFGPGTRLTVT.

The chain has TRBV6-5 and TRBJ1-2; TRBD1 might be the D (6 bases). Trimming stripped 6 bases from V and 5 bases from J, with 16 bases between. The CDR3 totals 14 residues. CDR1 and CDR2 from the germline V gene are MNHEY and SVGAGI. DNA of the CDR3: TGTGCCAGCAGAGGGGGGGGCAGGGTGTATGGCTACACCTTC. This encodes CASRGGGRVYGYTF.

The chain carries TRBV19 and TRBJ2-7; no firm D call. Trimming stripped 5 bases from V and 6 bases from J, with 14 bases between. CDR3 length: 13 amino acids. Germline assignment: CDR1 LNHDA and CDR2 SQIVND (reference sequence). Here the CDR3 reads CASSPRGRREQYF. The CDR3, as DNA: TGTGCCAGTAGTCCCCGAGGAAGGCGCGAGCAGTACTTC.

This clone came up once. The chain combines TRBV6-5 with TRBJ1-2; unclear D gene. The CDR3 sequence is 14 residues long. Trimming stripped 3 bases from V and 4 bases from J, with 12 bases between. Germline V gene data show CDR1 as MNHEY and CDR2 as SVGAGI. CDR3 in amino acids: CASSYLRGSYGYTF. The CDR3 region has the DNA TGTGCCAGCAGTTATCTCCGGGGTTCCTATGGCTACACCTTC.

With respect to this clone: One end of the junction fails to match germline, which may point to a read error. Written as DNA, the CDR3 is TGCAGCGTACAAACGCCGACAGGGAGGAACACCGAAGCTTTCTTT. It codes for CSVQTPTGRNTEAFF. V gene TRBV29-1 combines with J gene TRBJ1-1; 7 positions match TRBD1. This CDR3 is built from 15 residues. Germline CDR1 SQVTM, CDR2 ANQGSEA.

This clone was seen a single time. The gene calls are TRBV9 and TRBJ2-2; 8 nucleotides agree with TRBD1. The CDR3 totals 16 residues. The junction had 5 bases not matched to a gene; V was cut back by 0 bases and J by 4 bases. Germline V gene sequence: CDR1 SGDLS, CDR2 YYNGEE. DNA for the CDR3: TGTGCCAGCAGCGTAGCTACAGGGGGTACCACCGGGGAGCTGTTTTTT. This translates into CASSVATGGTTGELFF.

This clone was recorded once. This chain joins TRBV12-3 or TRBV12-4 and TRBJ1-1, with TRBD1 identical over 8 bases. J was trimmed by 3 bases and V by 5 bases; bases with no gene match: 2. The CDR3 has 13 residues. The CDR3 DNA sequence: TGTGCCAGCAGTGGGGACAGGTACACTGAAGCTTTCTTT. This codes for CASSGDRYTEAFF.

This clone was picked up one time. This chain joins TRBV7-2 and TRBJ2-1, with TRBD2 as a possible D gene (6 bases). From germline, CDR1 is SGHTA and CDR2 FQGNSA. This CDR3 is 16 amino acids long. Trimming took 5 bases from V and 7 from J, leaving 21 bases between them. The CDR3 reads CASSLRTIGATNEQFF. CDR3 coding DNA: TGTGCCAGCAGCCTCCGGACTATCGGGGCGACGAATGAGCAGTTCTTC.

The rearrangement joins TRBV6-5 to TRBJ1-2; 9 bases align to TRBD1. With V trimmed by 2 bases and J by 4 bases, 5 bases remained unmatched. Germline assignment: CDR1 MNHEY and CDR2 SVGAGI. This CDR3 is built from 15 residues. The CDR3 nucleotides are TGTGCCAGCAGTTACGGACAGGGGATTTTCTATGGCTACACCTTC. Translating gives CASSYGQGIFYGYTF.

This rearrangement joins TRBV5-6 to TRBJ2-2, with D perhaps TRBD2 (6 bases). CDR1 is SGHDT and CDR2 is YYEEEE in the germline V gene. Between the trimmed V and J ends, which lost 6 bases and 5 bases, there was a span of 17 bases. This CDR3 comprises 15 residues. The CDR3 loop is CASTSVRGGTGELFF. The CDR3 DNA reads TGTGCCAGCACCTCCGTTAGGGGAGGAACCGGGGAGCTGTTTTTT.

The chain carries TRBV6-5 and TRBJ1-2; no clear D gene. The germline V gene encodes CDR1 MNHEY and CDR2 SVGAGI. The CDR3 covers 15 residues. V was cut by 6 bases and J by 4 bases, with 18 bases left in between. The CDR3 sequence: CASSQRSLLSYGYTF. In DNA form, the CDR3 reads TGTGCCAGCAGCCAGAGGAGCCTCTTGTCCTATGGCTACACCTTC.

V gene TRBV7-3 combines with J gene TRBJ2-3; D is perhaps TRBD2 (6 bases). Germline-derived CDR1 and CDR2 are SGHTA and FQGTGA. With 3 bases removed from V and 2 bases from J, the gap between germline ends came to 9 bases. The CDR3 runs to 14 residues. CDR3 nucleotide sequence: TGTGCCAGCAGCTTGGGGGGATTCACAGATACGCAGTATTTT. It yields the protein CASSLGGFTDTQYF. Combining the CDR3 with reference TRBV7-3 and TRBJ2-3 gives the whole variable domain GAGVSQTPSNKVTEKGKYVELRCDPISGHTALYWYRQSLGQGPEFLIYFQGTGAADDSGLPNDRFFAVRPEGSVSTLKIQRTERGDSAVYLCASSLGGFTDTQYFGPGTRLTVL.

The CDR3 DNA reads TGTGCCAGCAGTGAACGGTCCGGGTCTAATCAGCCCCAGCATTTT. Protein: CASSERSGSNQPQHF. The V and J genes are TRBV2 and TRBJ1-5, with D unresolved. Germline assignment: CDR1 SNHLY and CDR2 FYNNEI. V shed 2 bases and J shed 4 bases, with 12 bases lying between them. This CDR3 has 15 amino acids.

The chain joins TRBV2 to TRBJ2-7; 10 nucleotides align to TRBD2. Trimming took 5 bases from V and 4 from J; bases not matched to a gene: 8. Looked up from germline, CDR1 is SNHLY and CDR2 is FYNNEI. The CDR3 is 15 residues long. The CDR3 is CASSTSSGGPYEQYF. The DNA for the CDR3 is TGTGCCAGCAGTACCTCTAGCGGGGGACCTTACGAGCAGTACTTC. The entire variable domain, with the rest obtained from reference TRBV2 and TRBJ2-7, is as follows: EPEVTQTPSHQVTQMGQEVILRCVPISNHLYFYWYRQILGQKVEFLVSFYNNEISEKSEIFDDQFSVERPDGSNFTLKIRSTKLEDSAMYFCASSTSSGGPYEQYFGPGTRLTVT.

V is TRBV7-2 and J is TRBJ2-5, with 8 bases identical to TRBD2. The CDR3 consists of 14 residues. J lost 3 bases, V lost 2 bases, and 2 bases had no gene match. Germline V gene sequence: CDR1 SGHTA, CDR2 FQGNSA. CDR3 sequence reads: CASSLRLAKETQYF. Here the CDR3 DNA reads TGTGCCAGCAGCTTAAGACTAGCGAAAGAGACCCAGTACTTC.

Here the CDR3 reads CASSLARVKDYGYTF. The DNA of the CDR3 is TGTGCCAGCAGCTTAGCCAGGGTAAAAGACTATGGCTACACCTTC. V gene TRBV7-8 combines with J gene TRBJ1-2, with D possibly being TRBD1 (5 bases). This CDR3 region has 15 residues. The V end lost 0 bases, the J end lost 3 bases, and 11 bases lay between the germline ends. Germline V gene data show CDR1 as SGHVS and CDR2 as FQNEAQ.

This chain uses TRBV7-2 with TRBJ2-5, with 7 bases that match TRBD2. Germline CDR1 SGHTA, CDR2 FQGNSA. This CDR3 contains 14 residues. The J segment lost 5 bases and the V segment lost 1 base, leaving 4 bases of the junction unmatched. This chain's CDR3 is CASSLGAGGETQYF. The CDR3 region has the DNA TGTGCCAGCAGCTTAGGAGCCGGGGGGGAGACCCAGTACTTC.

The chain uses TRBV5-1 and TRBJ2-3; D might be TRBD2 (6 bases). Germline lookup yields CDR1 SGHRS and CDR2 YFSETQ. The CDR3 loop spans 15 amino acids. V lost 3 bases and J 2 bases, leaving 13 bases between the germline ends. The CDR3 spells CASSSATGDTDTQYF. The CDR3 coding sequence is TGCGCCAGCAGCTCAGCTACGGGGGACACAGATACGCAGTATTTT.